The rows below give T cell receptor beta chains drawn from one sample of a study of blood T cell repertoires in COVID-19. Sequenced by immunoSEQ multiplex PCR; TCRdb stores in-frame clones only, minus some. The sample holds a few hundred thousand clones, approximately 89% seen once. The source material was peripheral blood. The receptors originated from a woman aged 25 to 39 with COVID-19, enrolled during active disease. Each CDR3 is given with its conserved first and last residue. The D gene is left open where the match is weak. Clone size is stated in some rows and not others, as once, few, many or a class when expanded.

>TRBJ1-6|TRBV7-2|-|TRBD1
TGTGCCAGCAGCGGACAGGGTCAGGATTCACCCCTCCACTTT
CASSGQGQDSPLHF
>TRBJ1-6|TRBV12-1|-|-
TGTGCCAGCAGCCTAATCGACCCCAACAGGGTGTCACCCCTCCACTTT
CASSLIDPNRVSPLHF
>TRBJ1-2|TRBV2|-|-
TGTGCCAGCAGTGGGTTGGCAGCTAACTATGGCTACACCTTC
CASSGLAANYGYTF
>TRBJ1-6|TRBV27|once|-
TGTGCCAGCAGTCCCGGGGGGAGCTCCTATAATTCACCCCTCCACTTT
CASSPGGSSYNSPLHF
>TRBJ2-5|TRBV30|-|TRBD2
TGTGCCTGGAGACTAGCGGGGGGGCCTGAGACCCAGTACTTC
CAWRLAGGPETQYF
>TRBJ2-7|TRBV5-1|-|TRBD1
TGCGCCAGCAGCTTGGCCGGGACAGGTCGTTCGAGCTCCTACGAGCAGTACTTC
CASSLAGTGRSSSYEQYF
>TRBJ2-3|TRBV29-1|-|TRBD2
TGCAGAGCCACTAGCGGGGGGCGTGGAGATACGCAGTATTTT
CRATSGGRGDTQYF
>TRBJ1-5|TRBV24-1|-|TRBD1
TGTGCCACCAGCCCAGGGGGGCGCGGCAATCAGCCCCAGCATTTT
CATSPGGRGNQPQHF
>TRBJ2-3|TRBV12-3/TRBV12-4|-|-
TGTGCCAGCAGTTTCAGGAGGGGCGATACGCAGTATTTT
CASSFRRGDTQYF
>TRBJ1-1|TRBV2|-|TRBD1
TGTGCCAGCAGCGAGGGGGCACCCGACGCTGAAGCTTTCTTT
CASSEGAPDAEAFF
>TRBJ1-5|TRBV5-1|once|TRBD1
TGCGCCAGCAGCAGAACAGGGGAGGTTGGTCAGCCCCAGCATTTT
CASSRTGEVGQPQHF
>TRBJ1-1|TRBV7-6|once|TRBD1
TGTGCCAGCAGCTCTTGGCTGGGACAGGGGGGCACTGAAGCTTTCTTT
CASSSWLGQGGTEAFF
>TRBJ2-7|TRBV7-3|-|-
TGTGCCAGCAGCCTGATGCCGAGTAATGACGAGCAGTACTTC
CASSLMPSNDEQYF
>TRBJ1-2|TRBV9|-|TRBD1
TGTGCCAGCAGCGTAGAGACAGGGCAATCCTATGGCTACACCTTC
CASSVETGQSYGYTF
>TRBJ1-1|TRBV2|-|TRBD1
TGTGCCAGCCAGCCGGACAGGGGGAGGACTGAAGCTTTCTTT
CASQPDRGRTEAFF
>TRBJ1-2|TRBV21-1|-|-
TGTGCCAGCATCGCGAAGACAGGACCCGGTGGCTACACCTTC
CASIAKTGPGGYTF
>TRBJ1-4|TRBV5-8|-|-
TGTGCCAGCAGCGACCCGGGGGGAAATGAAAAACTGTTTTTT
CASSDPGGNEKLFF
>TRBJ1-1|TRBV5-1|-|TRBD1
TGCGCCAGCAGCCCGGGACAGAGGCCTGAAGCTTTCTTT
CASSPGQRPEAFF
>TRBJ1-5|TRBV6-1|-|-
TGTGCCAGCGGGGCAGGTGGAGAGCCCCAGCATTTT
CASGAGGEPQHF
>TRBJ1-5|TRBV27|-|-
TGTGCCAGCAGTTTCAGGAATCAGCCCCAGCATTTT
CASSFRNQPQHF
>TRBJ2-7|TRBV5-4|-|-
TGTGCCAGCAGCCTCCCACAGGGTTCCTTGGAGCAGTACTTC
CASSLPQGSLEQYF
>TRBJ1-3|TRBV11-2|-|-
TGTGCCAGCAGCTACGCCCCAGCGCCTGGAAACACCATATATTTT
CASSYAPAPGNTIYF
>TRBJ1-6|TRBV3-1/TRBV3-2|-|-
TGTGCCAGCAGCCAGGGTTCGGGGGTGGATTCACCCCTCCACTTT
CASSQGSGVDSPLHF
>TRBJ1-6|TRBV3-1/TRBV3-2|-|TRBD1
TGTGCCAGCCGCCAGACGGGACAGGGCTTAAGCTCCTATAATTCACCCCTCCACTTT
CASRQTGQGLSSYNSPLHF
>TRBJ1-5|TRBV7-8|-|TRBD1
TGTGCCAGCAGCCCGCACCTTGACAGGGGCAATCAGCCCCAGCATTTT
CASSPHLDRGNQPQHF
>TRBJ1-1|TRBV12-3/TRBV12-4|-|-
TGTGCCAGCAGGTGGGTCGGGAGGACTTTCTTT
CASRWVGRTFF
>TRBJ1-1|TRBV10-1|-|-
TGCGCCAGCAGTGAGTCGACGGGGACTGAAGCTTTCTTT
CASSESTGTEAFF
>TRBJ1-2|TRBV3-1/TRBV3-2|-|-
TGTGCCAGCAGCCAAGAGTACAGGCCTAACTATGGCTACACCTTC
CASSQEYRPNYGYTF
>TRBJ2-2|TRBV5-1|-|-
TGCGCCAGCAGCTTCGGTTCAGCCACCGCACGACAGACCGGGGAGCTGTTTTTT
CASSFGSATARQTGELFF
>TRBJ1-3|TRBV5-6|-|TRBD1
TGTGCCAGCAGCTGGGACAGATCCTCTGGAAACACCATATATTTT
CASSWDRSSGNTIYF
>TRBJ1-4|TRBV9|-|-
TGTGCCAGCAGCGTTGAGGGGGAAGATGAAAAACTGTTTTTT
CASSVEGEDEKLFF
>TRBJ2-1|TRBV30|-|-
TGTGCCTGGAGTGTGACAGCCTACAATGAGCAGTTCTTC
CAWSVTAYNEQFF
>TRBJ2-7|TRBV18|-|-
TGTGCCAGCTCACCACCGAGTTTAACCTACGAGCAGTACTTC
CASSPPSLTYEQYF
>TRBJ1-6|TRBV14|-|-
TGTGCCAGCACCCGAGGCGGGGCGTGGCCCCTCCACTTT
CASTRGGAWPLHF
>TRBJ2-3|TRBV6-5|-|-
TGTGCCAGCACCGCACGCGCAGATACGCAGTATTTT
CASTARADTQYF
>TRBJ2-5|TRBV5-1|once|-
TGCGCCAGCAGGGGCGGGGACCAAGAGACCCAGTACTTC
CASRGGDQETQYF
>TRBJ1-1|TRBV19|-|-
TGTGCCAGTTGGGAGGGGAATGAAGCTTTCTTT
CASWEGNEAFF
>TRBJ2-7|TRBV7-2|-|TRBD2
TGTGCCAGCAGACCATCATCGCCGGGACTAGCGGGGGACGAGCAGTACTTC
CASRPSSPGLAGDEQYF
>TRBJ2-1|TRBV30|-|-
TGTGCCTGGAGTGTACAGTGGCAGGGAGGTGAGCAGTTCTTC
CAWSVQWQGGEQFF
>TRBJ1-6|TRBV19|-|-
TGTGCCAGTAGAACAGGGTCTTCACCCCTCCACTTT
CASRTGSSPLHF
>TRBJ2-1|TRBV13|-|-
TGTGCCAGCAGTCGCCGGGATTCCACCTACAATGAGCAGTTCTTC
CASSRRDSTYNEQFF